Listed below are T cell receptor beta chains from one sample, sequenced in a study of cytomegalovirus exposure and HLA in healthy donors. Only in-frame clones appear in the TCRdb table, and some are missing; sequencing was by immunoSEQ multiplex PCR. The repertoire holds 150,000 to 200,000 clones, with 90% to 97% as singletons. Sequencing was done on a sample of PBMCs. Every receptor here comes from a woman between 18 and 30 years old in good health and CMV-seronegative. CDR3s include the opening cysteine and the closing phenylalanine or tryptophan. Each record gives: clone size, CDR3 length, D gene, V gene, J gene, CDR3 DNA, CDR3 protein. A D gene is named only where the DNA matches it firmly. Size tells how often a clone was seen (once, few, many) or the class of an expanded clone, and some rows leave it out.

abundance: NA
len: 16
d_gene: NA
v_gene: TRBV7-9
j_gene: TRBJ2-3
CDR3nt: TGTGCCAGCACCTCCCAGGGGACTACTAGCACAGATACGCAGTATTTT
CDR3aa: CASTSQGTTSTDTQYF

abundance: NA
len: 16
d_gene: NA
v_gene: TRBV5-1
j_gene: TRBJ2-5
CDR3nt: TGCGCCAGCAGCTGGGACAGAAGGAGCGGGTCCGAGACCCAGTACTTC
CDR3aa: CASSWDRRSGSETQYF

abundance: few
len: 14
d_gene: TRBD1
v_gene: TRBV5-1
j_gene: TRBJ1-3
CDR3nt: TGCGCCAGCAAGACCGGGACCACAGGGGACACCATATATTTT
CDR3aa: CASKTGTTGDTIYF

abundance: NA
len: 12
d_gene: NA
v_gene: TRBV19
j_gene: TRBJ1-2
CDR3nt: TGTGCCAGTAGGTGGCAGAACTATGGCTACACCTTC
CDR3aa: CASRWQNYGYTF

abundance: NA
len: 14
d_gene: TRBD1
v_gene: TRBV19
j_gene: TRBJ1-4
CDR3nt: TGTGCCAGTAGGCGGACAGGGGAGGGAGAAAAACTGTTTTTT
CDR3aa: CASRRTGEGEKLFF

abundance: NA
len: 17
d_gene: NA
v_gene: TRBV15
j_gene: TRBJ2-1
CDR3nt: TGTGCCACCAGCGGTTTTCTCAGGGGATACAGCTACAATGAGCAGTTCTTC
CDR3aa: CATSGFLRGYSYNEQFF

abundance: once
len: 13
d_gene: NA
v_gene: TRBV5-6
j_gene: TRBJ2-1
CDR3nt: TGTGCCAGCAGCTTGGGGAGGGGCAATGAGCAGTTCTTC
CDR3aa: CASSLGRGNEQFF

abundance: NA
len: 13
d_gene: NA
v_gene: TRBV19
j_gene: TRBJ1-2
CDR3nt: TGTGCCAGTAACCGGACTCCTAACTATGGCTACACCTTC
CDR3aa: CASNRTPNYGYTF

abundance: NA
len: 18
d_gene: TRBD2
v_gene: TRBV14
j_gene: TRBJ2-5
CDR3nt: TGTGCCAGCAGCCAAGATCGGGGACTAGCGGGGGGGAAAGAGACCCAGTACTTC
CDR3aa: CASSQDRGLAGGKETQYF

abundance: once
len: 16
d_gene: TRBD1
v_gene: TRBV18
j_gene: TRBJ2-7
CDR3nt: TGTGCCAGCTCATCGATACAACGGGACAGCTCCTACGAGCAGTACTTC
CDR3aa: CASSSIQRDSSYEQYF

abundance: few
len: 13
d_gene: NA
v_gene: TRBV2
j_gene: TRBJ1-2
CDR3nt: TGTGCCAGCCGAACAGGCCCTCAAAATGGCTACACCTTC
CDR3aa: CASRTGPQNGYTF

abundance: NA
len: 15
d_gene: NA
v_gene: TRBV10-1
j_gene: TRBJ2-7
CDR3nt: TGCGCCAGCAGTGTCTTGGCAGGGGCAACCTACGAGCAGTACTTC
CDR3aa: CASSVLAGATYEQYF